The 28 T cell receptor beta chains reported below all come from one sample, sequenced in a study of shared clonotypes between healthy human individuals. The repertoire was sequenced with immunoSEQ multiplex PCR; TCRdb's copy has only in-frame clones and lacks some. The sample records about 470,000 clones, roughly 83% being singletons. Sequencing was done on a sample of PBMCs. Source of these receptors: a middle-aged woman in good health. Some clones in this sample may be carry-over from other donors' samples.

The chain employs TRBV19 and TRBJ1-5, with TRBD1 identical over 8 bases. Per germline, CDR1 LNHDA and CDR2 SQIVND (reference sequence). The CDR3 covers 14 residues. V dropped 10 bases and J dropped 7; count of bases not matched to a gene: 12. In nucleotides, the CDR3 is TGTGCCACTGCAGAGGACAGGGAAGTGCAGCCCCAGCATTTT. Residues: CATAEDREVQPQHF. Full variable domain (missing parts from reference TRBV19 and TRBJ1-5): DGGITQSPKYLFRKEGQNVTLSCEQNLNHDAMYWYRQDPGQGLRLIYYSQIVNDFQKGDIAEGYSVSREKKESFPLTVTSAQKNPTAFYLCATAEDREVQPQHFGDGTRLSIL.

The rearrangement uses TRBV6-4 and TRBJ2-3; 10 nucleotides align to TRBD1. V trimming: 8 bases; J trimming: 2 bases; junction bases outside the gene matches: 1. Germline CDR1 and CDR2: MRHNA and SNTAGT. This CDR3 region has 13 residues. The CDR3 region is CASGQGDTDTQYF. The CDR3 DNA sequence: TGTGCCAGCGGACAGGGGGACACAGATACGCAGTATTTT.

This clone was seen a handful of times. The V and J genes are TRBV30 and TRBJ2-5; 9 nucleotides align to TRBD1. CDR1 and CDR2 from the germline V gene are GTSNPN and SVGIG (reference sequence). The CDR3 totals 13 residues. Trimming at V came to 5 bases and at J to 4 bases, leaving 5 bases not matched to a gene. Here the CDR3 reads CAWRGQGPETQYF. CDR3 nucleotide sequence: TGTGCCTGGCGGGGACAGGGCCCAGAGACCCAGTACTTC.

V usage is TRBV11-2 and J usage is TRBJ1-2; D remains unclear. The CDR3 consists of 14 residues. Per germline, CDR1 SGHAT and CDR2 FQNNGV. V lost 5 bases and J 7 bases, leaving 17 bases between the germline ends. The CDR3 nucleotides are TGTGCCAGCAGCATGGGCAGGAATGTTGGTGGCTACACCTTC. It codes for CASSMGRNVGGYTF. Together with reference TRBV11-2 and TRBJ1-2, the CDR3 gives the full variable domain: EAGVAQSPRYKIIEKRQSVAFWCNPISGHATLYWYQQILGQGPKLLIQFQNNGVVDDSQLPKDRFSAERLKGVDSTLKIQPAKLEDSAVYLCASSMGRNVGGYTFGSGTRLTVV.

The genes are TRBV27 and TRBJ1-2; 7 nucleotides align to TRBD1. The CDR3 covers 13 residues. Germline CDR1 reads MNHEY; CDR2 reads SMNVEV (reference sequence). The V and J ends lost 5 bases and 5 bases, in that order; junction bases with no gene match: 5. The CDR3 sequence is CASSKKQGYGYTF. The CDR3 nucleotides are TGTGCCAGCAGTAAGAAACAGGGGTATGGCTACACCTTC.

This chain uses TRBV21-1 with TRBJ2-4; the table calls TRBD2, which could not be checked here. TRBV21-1 is labeled a pseudogene. The CDR3 extends over 17 amino acids. The CDR3 DNA follows: TGTGCCAGCAGCAAAGTGAAGGCGGAGGACGCCAAAAACATTCAGTACTTC. Its protein product is CASSKVKAEDAKNIQYF.

The table lists this clone with a count of one. The chain has TRBV6-1 and TRBJ2-7; D unclear. V lost 0 bases and J lost 0, with 18 bases in between. CDR3 length: 18 residues. Germline V lookup: CDR1 MNHNS, CDR2 SASEGT. The CDR3 DNA reads as TGTGCCAGCAGTGAAGCGCTTCTACAGACCCTTAACTCCTACGAGCAGTACTTC. This encodes CASSEALLQTLNSYEQYF.

The chain joins TRBV4-1 to TRBJ2-1; TRBD2 aligns across 8 bases. This CDR3 region has 14 residues. Unmatched junction bases numbered 8, after V lost 4 bases and J lost 9 bases. Germline V gene sequence: CDR1 MGHRA, CDR2 YSYEKL. CDR3 nucleotide sequence: TGCGCCAGCAGCCTCTTCGGGGGGGGAGGTGAGCAGTTCTTC. This translates into CASSLFGGGGEQFF.

This clone was observed once. In DNA form, the CDR3 reads TGTGCCAGCTCACCCGGCTACAATGAGCAGTTCTTC. It yields the protein CASSPGYNEQFF. The chain employs TRBV18 and TRBJ2-1, with D hard to call. CDR3 length: 12 amino acids. Germline-derived CDR1 and CDR2 are KGHSH and LQKENI. The V and J ends lost 3 bases and 3 bases respectively, with 3 bases between them.

The chain joins TRBV7-9 to TRBJ2-1; TRBD2 aligns across 12 bases. The J segment lost 4 bases and the V segment lost 5 bases, leaving 6 bases of the junction unmatched. Germline V gives CDR1 SEHNR, CDR2 FQNEAQ (reference sequence). This CDR3 contains 16 residues. CDR3 coding DNA: TGTGCCAGCAGCCATACGACTAGCGGGAGATACAATGAGCAGTTCTTC. Amino acid sequence: CASSHTTSGRYNEQFF.

The chain employs TRBV28 and TRBJ2-5; D assignment may be TRBD1 or TRBD2 (6 bases each). The CDR3 consists of 17 residues. Germline V lookup: CDR1 MDHEN, CDR2 SYDVKM. V lost 7 bases to trimming and J lost 1 base, with 22 bases between them. In nucleotides, the CDR3 is TGTGCCAGCAAGTGGGGGGCGCTTGGAGGGGGCCAAGAGACCCAGTACTTC. It codes for CASKWGALGGGQETQYF. Combining the CDR3 with reference TRBV28 and TRBJ2-5 gives the whole variable domain DVKVTQSSRYLVKRTGEKVFLECVQDMDHENMFWYRQDPGLGLRLIYFSYDVKMKEKGDIPEGYSVSREKKERFSLILESASTNQTSMYLCASKWGALGGGQETQYFGPGTRLLVL.

The CDR3, as DNA: TGTGCCAGCAGTGTCGGGGGAAGTCGTCGCGAGCAGTACTTC. This gives the protein CASSVGGSRREQYF. The V call is TRBV2, the J call TRBJ2-7; D is perhaps TRBD2 (6 bases). CDR1 and CDR2 from the germline V gene are SNHLY and FYNNEI. The CDR3 is 14 amino acids. V lost 4 bases to trimming and J lost 6 bases, with 16 bases between them.

The chain employs TRBV5-4 and TRBJ1-1; 9 bases agree with TRBD1. CDR3 length: 15 amino acids. Germline lookup yields CDR1 SGHNT and CDR2 YYREEE (reference sequence). V gave up 4 bases and J gave up 1 base; unmatched junction bases: 5. Here the CDR3 reads CASSTNRGRNTEAFF. CDR3 bases: TGTGCCAGCAGCACTAACAGGGGGCGGAACACTGAAGCTTTCTTT.

The gene calls are TRBV30 and TRBJ1-5; D is ambiguous. Germline assignment: CDR1 GTSNPN and CDR2 SVGIG (reference sequence). V dropped 5 bases and J dropped 0 bases, with 14 bases sitting between them. The CDR3 covers 15 residues. The CDR3 bases are TGTGCCTGGCACGTGGCACCCTATAGCAATCAGCCCCAGCATTTT. This encodes CAWHVAPYSNQPQHF.

This CDR3 reads CASLGQLNTEAFF. The CDR3 DNA reads TGTGCCAGCCTGGGACAGCTGAACACTGAAGCTTTCTTT. The gene calls are TRBV6-1 and TRBJ1-1, with 7 nucleotides matching TRBD1. The CDR3 runs to 13 residues. Germline assignment: CDR1 MNHNS and CDR2 SASEGT. V lost 8 bases, J lost 0 bases, and 3 bases stayed unmatched.

The chain has TRBV6-4 and TRBJ1-3; no definite D call. CDR1 is MRHNA and CDR2 is SNTAGT in the germline V gene. Trimming took 9 bases from V and 5 from J, leaving 8 bases between them. The CDR3 is 11 amino acids. The CDR3 DNA reads as TGTGCCAGGGGGTGGAGAAACACCATATATTTT. Protein sequence: CARGWRNTIYF.

The chain links TRBV2 to TRBJ2-1; 7 bases line up with TRBD2. With 6 bases clipped from V and 4 bases from J, the junction kept 9 bases outside the gene matches. CDR3 length equals 15 residues. The germline V gene has CDR1 SNHLY and CDR2 FYNNEI. This CDR3 reads CASRKERDPYNEQFF. In DNA form, the CDR3 reads TGTGCCAGCAGGAAGGAGCGGGATCCGTACAATGAGCAGTTCTTC. Drawing the rest from reference TRBV2 and TRBJ2-1, the complete variable domain is EPEVTQTPSHQVTQMGQEVILRCVPISNHLYFYWYRQILGQKVEFLVSFYNNEISEKSEIFDDQFSVERPDGSNFTLKIRSTKLEDSAMYFCASRKERDPYNEQFFGPGTRLTVL.

The CDR3 DNA follows: TGCAGCGTCCAGCTACAGGAGATGAACACTGAAGCTTTCTTT. This sequence encodes CSVQLQEMNTEAFF. The chain joins TRBV29-1 to TRBJ1-1; the D gene is possibly TRBD1 (5 bases). The V and J ends lost 6 bases and 0 bases respectively, with 14 bases between them. The germline V gene encodes CDR1 SQVTM and CDR2 ANQGSEA. The length of the CDR3 is 14 residues.

The CDR3 sequence: CASSQDGRTGYGYTF. DNA for the CDR3: TGCGCCAGCAGCCAAGACGGGAGGACGGGCTATGGCTACACCTTC. This chain uses TRBV4-3 with TRBJ1-2, with D uncertain. The CDR3 runs to 15 residues. V was trimmed by 0 bases and J by 4 bases, leaving 12 bases between them. Germline values: CDR1 LGHNA, CDR2 YSLEER.

This clone was counted only a few times. The chain recombines TRBV20-1 with TRBJ2-3, with D perhaps TRBD1 or TRBD2 (5 bases each). The length of the CDR3 is 11 residues. CDR1 is DFQATT, CDR2 SNEGSKA, per germline (reference sequence). V was pared by 6 bases and J by 6 bases, with 10 bases between. Here the CDR3 reads CSANEGDTQYF. In DNA form, the CDR3 reads TGCAGTGCCAATGAGGGGGATACGCAGTATTTT.

This clone was counted a few times. The chain has TRBV7-2 and TRBJ1-2, with a possible D match to TRBD1 (5 bases). In germline, CDR1 is SGHTA, CDR2 FQGNSA. V was trimmed by 6 bases and J by 8 bases, leaving 16 bases between them. CDR3 length equals 13 residues. The CDR3 DNA reads TGTGCCAGCAGGAAAAGGAGGGGAGGAGGCTACACCTTC. Its translation: CASRKRRGGGYTF. Supplemented by reference TRBV7-2 and TRBJ1-2, the full variable domain reads GAGVSQSPSNKVTEKGKDVELRCDPISGHTALYWYRQSLGQGLEFLIYFQGNSAPDKSGLPSDRFSAERTGGSVSTLTIQRTQQEDSAVYLCASRKRRGGGYTFGSGTRLTVV.

The chain recombines TRBV11-2 with TRBJ1-1, with 8 bases lining up with TRBD1. Germline CDR1 and CDR2: SGHAT and FQNNGV. The length of the CDR3 is 13 residues. Germline trimming cut 5 bases from V and 6 bases from J; bases unmatched to any gene: 5. The DNA for the CDR3 is TGTGCCAGCAGCATTCGACAGGGGTCTGAAGCTTTCTTT. Translating it yields CASSIRQGSEAFF.

The sample holds one count of this clone. The V call is TRBV2, the J call TRBJ1-5, with D tentatively TRBD1 (6 bases). V was pared by 4 bases and J by 2 bases, with 15 bases between. The CDR3 contains 16 residues. Germline CDR1 reads SNHLY; CDR2 reads FYNNEI. The CDR3 sequence: CASSAGTQPRNQPQHF. The CDR3 DNA sequence: TGTGCCAGCAGTGCCGGGACACAACCACGCAATCAGCCCCAGCATTTT.

The CDR3 DNA sequence: TGCGCCAGCAGTTTTCAACTTAGCGGGAGCTCCTACGAGCAGTACTTC. Translation gives CASSFQLSGSSYEQYF. The gene calls are TRBV5-1 and TRBJ2-7; TRBD2 matches at 9 bases. The CDR3 has 16 amino acids. Germline V CDR1 and CDR2: SGHRS, YFSETQ. Germline trimming cut 5 bases from V and 0 bases from J; bases unmatched to any gene: 9. The full variable domain, its missing parts supplied by reference TRBV5-1 and TRBJ2-7, is KAGVTQTPRYLIKTRGQQVTLSCSPISGHRSVSWYQQTPGQGLQFLFEYFSETQRNKGNFPGRFSGRQFSNSRSEMNVSTLELGDSALYLCASSFQLSGSSYEQYFGPGTRLTVT.

The CDR3 loop reads CASSDGRGVADTQYF. CDR3 nucleotide sequence: TGCGCCAGCAGTGATGGGAGAGGGGTCGCAGATACGCAGTATTTT. The V call is TRBV10-2, the J call TRBJ2-3; the D gene could be TRBD1 or TRBD2 (5 bases each). Germline assignment: CDR1 WSHSY and CDR2 SAAADI. The CDR3 length is 15 residues. V lost 3 bases to trimming and J lost 4 bases, with 14 bases between them.

J is TRBJ2-2 and V is TRBV4-3; D is uncertain. V lost 0 bases and J 2 bases, leaving 7 bases between the germline ends. The CDR3 loop spans 15 amino acids. Germline CDR1 LGHNA, CDR2 YSLEER. The CDR3 coding sequence is TGCGCCAGCAGCCAAGATCGCCCTAACACCGGGGAGCTGTTTTTT. Translating it yields CASSQDRPNTGELFF.

This clone was observed once. The J gene is TRBJ1-3, the V gene TRBV19; D is perhaps TRBD1 (5 bases). Germline CDR1 reads LNHDA; CDR2 reads SQIVND (reference sequence). Trimming removed 3 bases from V and 4 bases from J, with 13 bases in between. The CDR3 covers 15 residues. The CDR3 sequence is CASSISGTRGNTIYF. CDR3 in DNA: TGTGCCAGTAGTATTTCCGGGACGCGAGGAAACACCATATATTTT.

The chain has TRBV4-3 and TRBJ2-5; 13 bases map to TRBD2. Germline V gene data show CDR1 as LGHNA and CDR2 as YSLEER. The V gene end was trimmed by 4 bases and the J gene end by 4 bases; junction bases not matched to a gene: 9. The CDR3 totals 17 residues. The CDR3 loop reads CASSLLAGGPGRETQYF. DNA for the CDR3: TGCGCCAGCAGCCTACTAGCGGGAGGGCCGGGACGAGAGACCCAGTACTTC.